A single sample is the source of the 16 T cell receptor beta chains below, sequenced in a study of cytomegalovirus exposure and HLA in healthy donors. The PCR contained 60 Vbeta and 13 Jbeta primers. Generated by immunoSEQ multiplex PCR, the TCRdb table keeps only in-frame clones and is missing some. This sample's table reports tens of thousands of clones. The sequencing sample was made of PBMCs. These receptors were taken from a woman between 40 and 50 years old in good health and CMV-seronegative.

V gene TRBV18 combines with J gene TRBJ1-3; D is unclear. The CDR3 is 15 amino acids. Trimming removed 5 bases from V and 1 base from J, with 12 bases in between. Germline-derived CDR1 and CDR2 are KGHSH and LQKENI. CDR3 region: CASSVRQPSGNTIYF. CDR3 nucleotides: TGTGCCAGCTCAGTCCGACAACCGTCTGGAAACACCATATATTTT.

This CDR3 is CASSQDLATGTGVYEQYF. For the CDR3, the DNA is TGCGCCAGCAGCCAAGATCTCGCCACCGGGACAGGGGTTTACGAGCAGTACTTC. The chain combines TRBV4-3 with TRBJ2-7, with TRBD1 matching over 10 bases. J was trimmed by 4 bases and V by 0 bases; bases with no gene match: 12. Germline-derived CDR1 and CDR2 are LGHNA and YSLEER. The CDR3 is 18 amino acids.

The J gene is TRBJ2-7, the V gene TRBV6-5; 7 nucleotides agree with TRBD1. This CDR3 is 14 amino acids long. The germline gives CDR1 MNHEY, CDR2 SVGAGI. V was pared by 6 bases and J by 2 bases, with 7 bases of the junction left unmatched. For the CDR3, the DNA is TGTGCCAGCAGCCGCCCCGACAGGGCCTACGAGCAGTACTTC. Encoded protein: CASSRPDRAYEQYF.

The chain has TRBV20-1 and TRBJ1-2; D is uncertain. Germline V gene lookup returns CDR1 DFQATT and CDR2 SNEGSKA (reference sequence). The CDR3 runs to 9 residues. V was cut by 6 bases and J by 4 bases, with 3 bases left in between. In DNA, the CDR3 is TGCAGTGCCAGCTATGGCTACACCTTC. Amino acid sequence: CSASYGYTF.

The CDR3 is CASRSGQGGYTF. CDR3 DNA sequence: TGTGCCAGCAGATCTGGACAGGGAGGCTACACCTTC. This chain uses TRBV6-5 with TRBJ1-2, with 8 bases that match TRBD1. Germline-derived CDR1 and CDR2 are MNHEY and SVGAGI. The CDR3 covers 12 residues. The V gene end was trimmed by 6 bases and the J gene end by 8 bases; junction bases not matched to a gene: 5.

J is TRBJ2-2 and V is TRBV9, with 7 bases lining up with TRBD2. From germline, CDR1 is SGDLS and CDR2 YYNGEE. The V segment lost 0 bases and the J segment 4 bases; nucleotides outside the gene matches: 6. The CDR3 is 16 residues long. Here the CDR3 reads CASSVVGGSGTGELFF. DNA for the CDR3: TGTGCCAGCAGCGTAGTAGGCGGGAGTGGCACCGGGGAGCTGTTTTTT.

CDR3 protein: CASSLGTGRNEQFF. The CDR3 DNA reads TGTGCCAGCAGTCTCGGGACAGGGCGCAATGAGCAGTTCTTC. This chain uses TRBV6-5 with TRBJ2-1; 9 bases agree with TRBD1. CDR3 length: 14 amino acids. Trimming at V came to 5 bases and at J to 6 bases, leaving 5 bases not matched to a gene. Germline values: CDR1 MNHEY, CDR2 SVGAGI.

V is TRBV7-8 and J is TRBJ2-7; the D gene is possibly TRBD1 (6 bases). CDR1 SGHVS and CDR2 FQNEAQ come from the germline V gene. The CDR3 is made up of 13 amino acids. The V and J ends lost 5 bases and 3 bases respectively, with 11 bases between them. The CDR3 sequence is CASSKLGGYEQYF. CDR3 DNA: TGTGCCAGCAGCAAACTAGGGGGCTACGAGCAGTACTTC.

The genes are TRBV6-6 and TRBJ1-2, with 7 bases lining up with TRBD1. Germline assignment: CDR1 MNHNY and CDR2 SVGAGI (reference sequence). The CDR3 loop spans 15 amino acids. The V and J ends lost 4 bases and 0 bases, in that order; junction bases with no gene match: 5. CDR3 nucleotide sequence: TGTGCCAGCAGTTGGAGGACAGGCGCTAACTATGGCTACACCTTC. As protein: CASSWRTGANYGYTF.

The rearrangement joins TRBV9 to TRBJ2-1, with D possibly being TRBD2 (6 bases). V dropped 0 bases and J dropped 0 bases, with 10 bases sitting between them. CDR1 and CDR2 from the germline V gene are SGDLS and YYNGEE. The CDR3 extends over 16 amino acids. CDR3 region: CASSVGRERSYNEQFF. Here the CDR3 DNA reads TGTGCCAGCAGCGTAGGGCGGGAACGCTCCTACAATGAGCAGTTCTTC. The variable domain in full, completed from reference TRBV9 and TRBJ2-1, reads DSGVTQTPKHLITATGQRVTLRCSPRSGDLSVYWYQQSLDQGLQFLIQYYNGEERAKGNILERFSAQQFPDLHSELNLSSLELGDSALYFCASSVGRERSYNEQFFGPGTRLTVL.

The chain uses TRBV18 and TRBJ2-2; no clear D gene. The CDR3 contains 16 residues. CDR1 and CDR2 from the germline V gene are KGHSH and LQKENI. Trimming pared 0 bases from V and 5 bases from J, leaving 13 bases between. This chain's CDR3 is CASSPPAQPITGELFF. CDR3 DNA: TGTGCCAGCTCACCACCGGCACAGCCGATTACCGGGGAGCTGTTTTTT.

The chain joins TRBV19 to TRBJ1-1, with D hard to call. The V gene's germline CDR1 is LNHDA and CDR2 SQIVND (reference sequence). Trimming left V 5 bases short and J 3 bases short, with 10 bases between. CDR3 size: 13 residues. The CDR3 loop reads CASSLREYTEAFF. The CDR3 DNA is TGTGCCAGTAGTCTCCGGGAGTACACTGAAGCTTTCTTT.

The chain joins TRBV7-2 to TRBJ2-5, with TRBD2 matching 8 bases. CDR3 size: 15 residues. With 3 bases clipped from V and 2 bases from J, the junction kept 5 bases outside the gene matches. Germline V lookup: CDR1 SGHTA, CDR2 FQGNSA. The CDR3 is CASSLGLVGQETQYF. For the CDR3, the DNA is TGTGCCAGCAGCTTGGGACTAGTCGGGCAAGAGACCCAGTACTTC. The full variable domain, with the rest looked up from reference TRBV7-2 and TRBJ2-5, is GAGVSQSPSNKVTEKGKDVELRCDPISGHTALYWYRQSLGQGLEFLIYFQGNSAPDKSGLPSDRFSAERTGGSVSTLTIQRTQQEDSAVYLCASSLGLVGQETQYFGPGTRLLVL.

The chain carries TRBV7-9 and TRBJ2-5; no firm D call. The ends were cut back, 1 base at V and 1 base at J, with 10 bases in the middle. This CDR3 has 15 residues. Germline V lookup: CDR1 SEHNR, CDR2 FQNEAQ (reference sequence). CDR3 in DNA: TGTGCCAGCAGCTTAGGCAGAACACCCCAAGAGACCCAGTACTTC. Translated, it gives CASSLGRTPQETQYF.

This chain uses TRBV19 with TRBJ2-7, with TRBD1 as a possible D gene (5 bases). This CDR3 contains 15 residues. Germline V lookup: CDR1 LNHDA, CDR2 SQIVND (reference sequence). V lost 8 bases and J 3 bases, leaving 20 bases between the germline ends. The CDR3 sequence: CASSRQAIGDYEQYF. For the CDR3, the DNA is TGTGCCAGTTCTCGGCAGGCTATAGGGGACTACGAGCAGTACTTC. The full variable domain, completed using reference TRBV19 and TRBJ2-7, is DGGITQSPKYLFRKEGQNVTLSCEQNLNHDAMYWYRQDPGQGLRLIYYSQIVNDFQKGDIAEGYSVSREKKESFPLTVTSAQKNPTAFYLCASSRQAIGDYEQYFGPGTRLTVT.

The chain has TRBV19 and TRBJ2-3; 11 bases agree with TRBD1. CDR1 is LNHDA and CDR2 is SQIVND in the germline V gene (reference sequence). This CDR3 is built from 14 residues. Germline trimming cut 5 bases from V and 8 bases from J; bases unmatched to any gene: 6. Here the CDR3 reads CASSPGQGVVTQYF. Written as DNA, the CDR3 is TGTGCCAGTAGTCCGGGACAGGGGGTTGTTACGCAGTATTTT.